This T cell receptor (beta chain) was identified in a study of T cells in Graves' hyperthyroidism and ophthalmopathy. Subjects with ophthalmopathy showed a Clinical Activity Score no lower than 3, a NOSPECS grade no lower than 4, and a duration shorter than 3 months. PBMCs came from about 10 ml fresh peripheral blood. RNA transcripts served as the template for amplifying TCR beta CDR3 regions. TCR CDR3 regions were first amplified by RT-PCR with HTBI primers. TCRdb re-called the multiplex PCR reads with MiXCR, one entry per CDR3 protein. The sample consists of around 360,000 distinct CDR3 sequences, approximately 16% of them appearing once. The sequence was collected from a woman aged 55-69 years with Graves' ophthalmopathy. Sample: blood.

The DNA for the CDR3 is TGTGCCAGCGGCTCCTACAGGGTGAACACCGGGGAGCTGTTTTTT. Translating it yields CASGSYRVNTGELFF. J is TRBJ2-2 and V is TRBV11-2, with D tentatively TRBD1 (6 bases). CDR3 size: 15 residues. Germline lookup yields CDR1 SGHAT and CDR2 FQNNGV. Deletions cut 8 bases from V and 1 base from J, with 14 bases between.